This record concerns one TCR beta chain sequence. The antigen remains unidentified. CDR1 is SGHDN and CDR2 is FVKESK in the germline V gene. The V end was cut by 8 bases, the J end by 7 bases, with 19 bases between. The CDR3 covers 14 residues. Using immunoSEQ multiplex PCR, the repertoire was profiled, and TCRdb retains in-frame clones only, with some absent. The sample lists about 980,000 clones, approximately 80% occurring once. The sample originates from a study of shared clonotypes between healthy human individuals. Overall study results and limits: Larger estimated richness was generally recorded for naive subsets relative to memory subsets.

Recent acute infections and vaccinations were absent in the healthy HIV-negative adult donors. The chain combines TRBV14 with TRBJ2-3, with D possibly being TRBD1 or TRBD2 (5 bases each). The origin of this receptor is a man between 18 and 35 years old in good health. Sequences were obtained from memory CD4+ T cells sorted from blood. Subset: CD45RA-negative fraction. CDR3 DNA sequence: TGTGCCAGCTCGAGGGGCGTTGTGGGAAATACGCAGTATTTT. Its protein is CASSRGVVGNTQYF.